This T cell receptor (beta chain) is from a study of shared clonotypes between healthy human individuals. Repertoires were generated with immunoSEQ multiplex PCR, while TCRdb's copy carries only in-frame clones and drops some. Among 1.4 million or so clones listed, 98% were seen once. The CDR3 loop spans 14 amino acids. V was shortened by 4 bases and J by 4 bases, with 11 bases between the two germline ends. In germline, CDR1 is LNHNV, CDR2 YYDKDF (reference sequence). The specimen sequenced was naive CD4+ T cells sorted from blood. Documented subset: CD45RA+ positively selected. This sequence originates from a young man in good health. This rearrangement joins TRBV15 to TRBJ2-1; tentatively, D is TRBD2 (5 bases). The chain's CDR3 is CATSNRRGYNEQFF. The CDR3 coding sequence is TGTGCCACCAGCAATCGGCGAGGGTACAATGAGCAGTTCTTC.